This T cell receptor beta chain was observed in a study of cytomegalovirus exposure and HLA in healthy donors. Study findings and constraints: Trimming of TCR beta V- and J-genes showed a link, identified in a later analysis, to a missense DCLRE1C variant.

13 Jbeta primers and 60 Vbeta primers were used for the PCR. Libraries were prepared by immunoSEQ multiplex PCR; TCRdb keeps only in-frame clonotypes and omits some of them. The sample consists of about 200,000 clones, approximately 80% of them appearing once. Trimming removed 5 bases from V and 4 bases from J; junction bases left unmatched: 5. Germline-derived CDR1 and CDR2 are SGDLS and YYNGEE. This CDR3 contains 13 residues. This clone was observed a few times. As yet, its antigen is unknown. The chain couples TRBV9 to TRBJ1-1, with TRBD1 matching 7 bases. Material for sequencing was PBMCs. This receptor was obtained from a woman under 40 in good health and CMV-seronegative. The CDR3 nucleotides read TGTGCCAGCAGTGGACCAGGGGGCACTGAAGCTTTCTTT. It encodes CASSGPGGTEAFF.